These 26 T cell receptor beta chains were sequenced from one sample in a study of shared clonotypes between healthy human individuals. Sequencing used immunoSEQ multiplex PCR; TCRdb keeps in-frame clones, though not all of them. The profile shows millions of clones, approximately 90% of them singletons. The sequenced sample consisted of naive CD4+ T cells sorted from blood. Stated subset: CD45RA+ positively selected. Receptor source: a man younger than 30 in good health.

The V gene is TRBV18, the J gene TRBJ2-7; 12 bases map to TRBD2. Trimming took 5 bases from V and 6 from J; bases not matched to a gene: 8. Germline V gene data show CDR1 as KGHSH and CDR2 as LQKENI. This CDR3 has 15 residues. The CDR3 spells CASSTRLAGVGEQYF. CDR3 sequence (DNA): TGTGCCAGCTCAACCCGACTAGCGGGAGTTGGCGAGCAGTACTTC.

The rearrangement joins TRBV29-1 to TRBJ1-2; D call uncertain. CDR1 and CDR2 from the germline V gene are SQVTM and ANQGSEA. V was shortened by 6 bases and J by 5 bases, with 10 bases between the two germline ends. The CDR3 extends over 11 amino acids. CDR3 in amino acids: CSVAGGYGYTF. CDR3 nucleotides: TGCAGCGTAGCCGGTGGGTATGGCTACACCTTC.

The gene calls are TRBV6-1 and TRBJ1-2; D is ambiguous. Trimming cost V 2 bases and J 2 bases, with 6 bases left between them. Germline V gene data show CDR1 as MNHNS and CDR2 as SASEGT. CDR3 size: 13 residues. The CDR3 region has the DNA TGTGCCAGCAGTGAAAAAGAAAACTATGGCTACACCTTC. Translating gives CASSEKENYGYTF.

This chain uses TRBV6-6 with TRBJ1-6, with 7 nucleotides matching TRBD1. The ends lost 2 bases at V and 8 bases at J; junction bases unmatched: 6. CDR3 length: 15 residues. Germline V CDR1 and CDR2: MNHNY, SVGAGI (reference sequence). CDR3 coding DNA: TGTGCCAGCAGTTACAGGGGGCGGGAAGATTCACCCCTCCACTTT. The encoded protein is CASSYRGREDSPLHF.

This chain uses TRBV6-5 with TRBJ1-2, with D maybe TRBD1 (6 bases). V shed 2 bases and J shed 5 bases, with 12 bases lying between them. CDR3 length: 14 residues. CDR1 MNHEY and CDR2 SVGAGI come from the germline V gene. CDR3 region: CASSYTTGPYGYTF. CDR3 DNA: TGTGCCAGCAGTTACACTACAGGGCCGTATGGCTACACCTTC.

The CDR3 reads CAISESQIATEKLFF. Written as DNA, the CDR3 is TGTGCCATCAGTGAGTCCCAGATTGCTACCGAAAAACTGTTTTTT. The chain links TRBV10-3 to TRBJ1-4, with D hard to call. Looked up from germline, CDR1 is ENHRY and CDR2 is SYGVKD. The CDR3 sequence is 15 residues long. V was clipped by 0 bases and J by 8 bases, with 13 bases between them.

About this clone itself: The sample has other DNA sequences that encode this CDR3 too. The J gene is TRBJ2-3, the V gene TRBV2, with D perhaps TRBD1 (7 bases). Per germline, CDR1 SNHLY and CDR2 FYNNEI. V gave up 4 bases and J gave up 0 bases, with 11 bases separating them. This CDR3 contains 15 residues. This chain's CDR3 is CASSAAGGSTDTQYF. The CDR3 DNA reads TGTGCCAGCAGTGCCGCAGGGGGGAGCACAGATACGCAGTATTTT. The full variable domain, its missing parts supplied by reference TRBV2 and TRBJ2-3, is EPEVTQTPSHQVTQMGQEVILRCVPISNHLYFYWYRQILGQKVEFLVSFYNNEISEKSEIFDDQFSVERPDGSNFTLKIRSTKLEDSAMYFCASSAAGGSTDTQYFGPGTRLTVL.

The rearrangement links TRBV5-4 to TRBJ1-1, with D possibly being TRBD1 (5 bases). V was pared by 5 bases and J by 1 base, with 9 bases between. CDR1 SGHNT and CDR2 YYREEE come from the germline V gene (reference sequence). The CDR3 extends over 13 amino acids. The CDR3 bases are TGTGCCAGCAGTAAAGACAGGAACACTGAAGCTTTCTTT. This sequence encodes CASSKDRNTEAFF.

The chain has TRBV19 and TRBJ2-3; unclear D gene. This CDR3 comprises 14 residues. Trimming took off 2 bases at V and 3 bases at J, with 9 bases between the two ends. The germline V gene encodes CDR1 LNHDA and CDR2 SQIVND (reference sequence). CDR3 protein: CASSIQLSTDTQYF. For the CDR3, the DNA is TGTGCCAGTAGTATACAACTATCTACAGATACGCAGTATTTT. Combining the CDR3 with reference TRBV19 and TRBJ2-3 gives the whole variable domain DGGITQSPKYLFRKEGQNVTLSCEQNLNHDAMYWYRQDPGQGLRLIYYSQIVNDFQKGDIAEGYSVSREKKESFPLTVTSAQKNPTAFYLCASSIQLSTDTQYFGPGTRLTVL.

The rearrangement uses TRBV5-1 and TRBJ1-1; D remains unclear. The ends were cut back, 4 bases at V and 7 bases at J, with 11 bases in the middle. CDR3 size: 12 residues. Germline lookup yields CDR1 SGHRS and CDR2 YFSETQ. The CDR3 DNA sequence: TGCGCCAGCAGCCCGGACGGTTTTGAAGCTTTCTTT. This sequence encodes CASSPDGFEAFF.

This chain links TRBV7-9 with TRBJ1-2; TRBD1 is a possible D gene (5 bases). CDR1 is SEHNR, CDR2 FQNEAQ, per germline (reference sequence). Deletions cut 5 bases from V and 4 bases from J, with 11 bases between. The CDR3 runs 13 residues. The CDR3 DNA follows: TGTGCCAGCAGCCTTCAGGGCGCCTATGGCTACACCTTC. Its protein is CASSLQGAYGYTF.

The CDR3 DNA is TGTGCCAGCAGCTTGGTCGGGGCAGGTACAGATACGCAGTATTTT. It translates to CASSLVGAGTDTQYF. The J gene is TRBJ2-3, the V gene TRBV5-4; D tentatively fits TRBD1 or TRBD2 (5 bases each). This CDR3 is built from 15 residues. V was trimmed by 0 bases and J by 3 bases, leaving 11 bases between them. Germline-derived CDR1 and CDR2 are SGHNT and YYREEE (reference sequence).

The rearrangement joins TRBV5-1 to TRBJ1-2; D not certain. V was trimmed by 0 bases and J by 8 bases, leaving 20 bases between them. There are 16 residues in the CDR3. Germline lookup yields CDR1 SGHRS and CDR2 YFSETQ. CDR3 region: CASSLVSGIQREGYTF. As DNA, the CDR3 is TGCGCCAGCAGCTTGGTCTCCGGGATCCAGAGGGAGGGCTACACCTTC.

CDR3 nucleotide sequence: TGTGCCAGCAGTTTAAACCCCGGGACAGGGTACGGAAAACTGTTTTTT. Translation: CASSLNPGTGYGKLFF. The chain couples TRBV28 to TRBJ1-4; 9 bases fit TRBD1. Germline V gives CDR1 MDHEN, CDR2 SYDVKM. V trimming: 2 bases; J trimming: 10 bases; junction bases outside the gene matches: 11. This CDR3 region has 16 residues.

The V gene is TRBV6-6, the J gene TRBJ1-2; D unclear. The germline V and J ends were trimmed by 6 bases and 4 bases, with 15 bases remaining between them. CDR3 length: 14 amino acids. The germline V gene encodes CDR1 MNHNY and CDR2 SVGAGI (reference sequence). The CDR3 nucleotides are TGTGCCAGCAGCGGAATGAACTTGATCTATGGCTACACCTTC. Protein: CASSGMNLIYGYTF.

Of note for this clone: Other DNA sequences in the sample encode the same CDR3. The chain has TRBV18 and TRBJ2-3, with no clear D. Germline V gene sequence: CDR1 KGHSH, CDR2 LQKENI. The V gene lost 6 bases and the J gene lost 1 base, with 5 bases spanning the gap. The CDR3 length is 12 residues. As DNA, the CDR3 is TGTGCCAGCTCCCCCCGCACAGATACGCAGTATTTT. This translates into CASSPRTDTQYF.

The V gene is TRBV11-3, the J gene TRBJ2-1, with a weak D call TRBD2 (6 bases). Germline V gives CDR1 SGHNT, CDR2 YENEEA. The CDR3 has 17 residues. Between the trimmed V and J ends, which lost 5 bases and 7 bases, there was a span of 24 bases. The CDR3 sequence is CASSPPGWLARINEQFF. CDR3 bases: TGTGCCAGCAGCCCGCCCGGTTGGCTAGCGCGAATTAATGAGCAGTTCTTC.

The chain recombines TRBV5-1 with TRBJ2-7; D not certain. This CDR3 is 13 amino acids long. Germline lookup yields CDR1 SGHRS and CDR2 YFSETQ. V dropped 1 base and J dropped 3 bases, with 8 bases sitting between them. The CDR3 is CASSLMQNYEQYF. CDR3 coding DNA: TGCGCCAGCAGCTTGATGCAGAACTACGAGCAGTACTTC. The whole variable domain, remainder taken from reference TRBV5-1 and TRBJ2-7, is KAGVTQTPRYLIKTRGQQVTLSCSPISGHRSVSWYQQTPGQGLQFLFEYFSETQRNKGNFPGRFSGRQFSNSRSEMNVSTLELGDSALYLCASSLMQNYEQYFGPGTRLTVT.

The chain employs TRBV7-2 and TRBJ2-1; 13 positions match TRBD2. The CDR3 extends over 17 amino acids. Per germline, CDR1 SGHTA and CDR2 FQGNSA. The junction had 10 bases not matched to a gene; V was cut back by 6 bases and J by 5 bases. CDR3 in amino acids: CASSSPTGLAGNNEQFF. For the CDR3, the DNA is TGTGCCAGCAGTTCTCCGACGGGACTAGCGGGGAACAATGAGCAGTTCTTC.

The chain has TRBV18 and TRBJ1-3; 10 bases match TRBD1. V dropped 5 bases and J dropped 2; count of bases not matched to a gene: 3. Germline assignment: CDR1 KGHSH and CDR2 LQKENI. There are 15 residues in the CDR3. CDR3 amino acids: CASSTGTGAGNTIYF. The DNA of the CDR3 is TGTGCCAGCTCAACCGGGACAGGGGCTGGAAACACCATATATTTT.

CDR3 DNA sequence: TGTGCCAGCAGTCGACAGGAACCGAACACTGAAGCTTTCTTT. Translated, it gives CASSRQEPNTEAFF. The rearrangement joins TRBV6-6 to TRBJ1-1, with D maybe TRBD1 (6 bases). Germline CDR1 and CDR2: MNHNY and SVGAGI (reference sequence). The CDR3 sequence is 14 residues long. Trimming stripped 5 bases from V and 1 base from J, with 11 bases between.

This sequence joins TRBV27 and TRBJ1-2; no clear D. This CDR3 is 19 amino acids long. V shed 5 bases and J shed 5 bases, with 30 bases lying between them. Germline CDR1 MNHEY, CDR2 SMNVEV (reference sequence). CDR3 nucleotide sequence: TGTGCCAGCAGTCCGAACATGTTCCCAGCTCAGGATCCAAGATATGGCTACACCTTC. Protein: CASSPNMFPAQDPRYGYTF.

This clone has just one count. V is TRBV11-1 and J is TRBJ2-7; D tentatively reads TRBD1 or TRBD2 (5 bases each). Germline CDR1 SGHAT, CDR2 FQDESV (reference sequence). V lost 1 base and J lost 0, with 19 bases in between. The CDR3 length is 18 residues. The CDR3 coding sequence is TGTGCCAGCAGCTTAGACCCTCCAGGGAGCTTTAGCTCCTACGAGCAGTACTTC. Translated, it gives CASSLDPPGSFSSYEQYF.

V is TRBV9 and J is TRBJ1-1; 7 bases match TRBD1. Germline CDR1 and CDR2: SGDLS and YYNGEE. This CDR3 comprises 17 residues. V lost 1 base, J lost 4 bases, and 13 bases stayed unmatched. The CDR3: CASSVSPTGSMSTEAFF. The CDR3 bases are TGTGCCAGCAGCGTAAGTCCGACAGGGTCGATGAGCACTGAAGCTTTCTTT.

This chain connects TRBV11-2 to TRBJ2-7, with 9 bases that match TRBD1. From germline, CDR1 is SGHAT and CDR2 FQNNGV. The CDR3 sequence is 17 residues long. V was clipped by 3 bases and J by 3 bases; unmatched bases: 12. The CDR3 DNA follows: TGTGCCAGCAGCTTTAGCGTGTCGGGACAGGGTGGCTACGAGCAGTACTTC. Protein sequence: CASSFSVSGQGGYEQYF.

The J gene is TRBJ1-2, the V gene TRBV19; 7 bases line up with TRBD1. This CDR3 has 17 residues. CDR1 LNHDA and CDR2 SQIVND come from the germline V gene (reference sequence). V trimming: 5 bases; J trimming: 2 bases; junction bases outside the gene matches: 14. As DNA, the CDR3 is TGTGCCAGTAGTCCGAGCCGGGACAGATCTTCGAACTATGGCTACACCTTC. It specifies CASSPSRDRSSNYGYTF.